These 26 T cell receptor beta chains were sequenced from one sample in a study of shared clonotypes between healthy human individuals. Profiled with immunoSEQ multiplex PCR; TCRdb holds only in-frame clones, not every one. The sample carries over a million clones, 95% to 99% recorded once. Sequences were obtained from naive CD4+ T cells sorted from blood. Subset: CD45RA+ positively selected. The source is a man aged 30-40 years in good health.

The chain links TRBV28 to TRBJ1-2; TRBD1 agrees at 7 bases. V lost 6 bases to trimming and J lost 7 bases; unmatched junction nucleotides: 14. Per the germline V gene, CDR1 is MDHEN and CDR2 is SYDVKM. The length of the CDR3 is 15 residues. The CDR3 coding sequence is TGTGCCAGCAGCCTCCCTTTTGGACAGGTTGGTGGCTACACCTTC. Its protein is CASSLPFGQVGGYTF.

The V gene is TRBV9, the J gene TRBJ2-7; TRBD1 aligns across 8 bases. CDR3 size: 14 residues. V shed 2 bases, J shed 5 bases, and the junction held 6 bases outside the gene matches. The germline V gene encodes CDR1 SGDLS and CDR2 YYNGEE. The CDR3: CASSVTGASHEQYF. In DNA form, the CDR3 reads TGTGCCAGCAGCGTGACAGGGGCGTCCCACGAGCAGTACTTC.

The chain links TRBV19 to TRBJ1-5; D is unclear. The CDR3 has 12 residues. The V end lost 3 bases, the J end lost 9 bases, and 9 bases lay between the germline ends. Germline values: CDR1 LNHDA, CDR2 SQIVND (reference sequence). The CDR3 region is CASSMAVWPQHF. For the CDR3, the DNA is TGTGCCAGTAGTATGGCGGTTTGGCCCCAGCATTTT.

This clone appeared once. In DNA form, the CDR3 reads TGTGCCGGGGCGAGGAACTCCTACAATGAGCAGTTCTTC. Amino acid sequence: CAGARNSYNEQFF. The chain carries TRBV30 and TRBJ2-1, with a tentative D call TRBD1 (5 bases). V lost 8 bases and J lost 0, with 11 bases in between. The CDR3 contains 13 residues. The germline CDR1 and CDR2 sequences are GTSNPN and SVGIG (reference sequence).

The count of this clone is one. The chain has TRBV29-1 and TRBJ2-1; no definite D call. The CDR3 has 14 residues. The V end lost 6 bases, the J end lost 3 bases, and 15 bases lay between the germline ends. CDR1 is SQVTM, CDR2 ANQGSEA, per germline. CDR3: CSVEYFKGYNEQFF. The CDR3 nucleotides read TGCAGCGTAGAATACTTTAAAGGCTACAATGAGCAGTTCTTC.

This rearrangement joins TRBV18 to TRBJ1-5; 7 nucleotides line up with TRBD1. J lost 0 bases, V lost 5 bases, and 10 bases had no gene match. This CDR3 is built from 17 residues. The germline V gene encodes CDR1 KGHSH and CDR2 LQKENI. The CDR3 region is CASSVLPGTDSNQPQHF. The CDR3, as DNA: TGTGCCAGCTCAGTTCTTCCCGGGACAGATAGCAATCAGCCCCAGCATTTT.

The CDR3 here is CASSRFSGQGGAYEQYF. In DNA form, the CDR3 reads TGTGCCAGCAGCCGATTCTCGGGACAGGGGGGAGCCTACGAGCAGTACTTC. The chain couples TRBV27 to TRBJ2-7; 11 nucleotides agree with TRBD1. Germline lookup yields CDR1 MNHEY and CDR2 SMNVEV (reference sequence). The CDR3 is 17 residues long. Germline trimming cut 6 bases from V and 2 bases from J; bases unmatched to any gene: 12.

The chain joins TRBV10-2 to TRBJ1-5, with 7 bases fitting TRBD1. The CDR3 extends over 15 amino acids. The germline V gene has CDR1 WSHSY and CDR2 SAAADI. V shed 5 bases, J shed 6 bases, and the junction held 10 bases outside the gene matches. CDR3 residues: CASSLRAGDSQPQHF. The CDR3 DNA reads TGCGCCAGCAGTCTCCGGGCAGGGGACAGTCAGCCCCAGCATTTT.

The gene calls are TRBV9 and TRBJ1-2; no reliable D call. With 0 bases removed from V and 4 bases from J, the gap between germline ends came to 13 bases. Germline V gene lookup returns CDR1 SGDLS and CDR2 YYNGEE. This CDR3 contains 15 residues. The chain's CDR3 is CASSVGVTPGYGYTF. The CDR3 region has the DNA TGTGCCAGCAGCGTAGGCGTCACCCCTGGCTATGGCTACACCTTC.

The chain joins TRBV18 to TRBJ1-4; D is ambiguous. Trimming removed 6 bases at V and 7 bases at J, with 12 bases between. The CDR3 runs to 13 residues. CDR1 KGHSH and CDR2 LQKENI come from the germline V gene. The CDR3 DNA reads TGTGCCAGCTCGACTAGGAGCATTGAAAAACTGTTTTTT. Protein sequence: CASSTRSIEKLFF.

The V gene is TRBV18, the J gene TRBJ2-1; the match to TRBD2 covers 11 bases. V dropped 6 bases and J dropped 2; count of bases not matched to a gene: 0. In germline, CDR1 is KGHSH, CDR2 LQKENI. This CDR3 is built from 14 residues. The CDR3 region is CASSTSGAYNEQFF. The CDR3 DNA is TGTGCCAGCTCGACTAGCGGGGCCTACAATGAGCAGTTCTTC. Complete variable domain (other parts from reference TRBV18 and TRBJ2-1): NAGVMQNPRHLVRRRGQEARLRCSPMKGHSHVYWYRQLPEEGLKFMVYLQKENIIDESGMPKERFSAEFPKEGPSILRIQQVVRGDSAAYFCASSTSGAYNEQFFGPGTRLTVL.

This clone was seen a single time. The DNA of the CDR3 is TGTGCCAGCAGCTCCCGGGAGAACCGGTACGAGCAGTACTTC. It codes for CASSSRENRYEQYF. The chain employs TRBV11-3 and TRBJ2-7; D is perhaps TRBD2 (6 bases). V shed 4 bases and J shed 4 bases, with 14 bases lying between them. Germline CDR1 is SGHNT and CDR2 is YENEEA. The CDR3 extends over 14 amino acids.

The CDR3 here is CASSNSGILNNEQFF. The CDR3 nucleotides are TGTGCCAGTAGTAATAGCGGGATCTTAAACAATGAGCAGTTCTTC. The chain uses TRBV19 and TRBJ2-1; 8 positions match TRBD2. The CDR3 loop spans 15 amino acids. V was clipped by 4 bases and J by 5 bases; unmatched bases: 7. In germline, CDR1 is LNHDA, CDR2 SQIVND (reference sequence).

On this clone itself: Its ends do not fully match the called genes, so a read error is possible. The CDR3 region is CASNLVIAPSSYNEQFF. In nucleotides, the CDR3 is TGTGCCAGCAACTTAGTTATCGCCCCAAGCTCCTACAATGAGCAGTTCTTC. This chain links TRBV7-9 with TRBJ2-1; D is undetermined. The CDR3 extends over 17 amino acids. The germline CDR1 and CDR2 sequences are SEHNR and FQNEAQ (reference sequence).

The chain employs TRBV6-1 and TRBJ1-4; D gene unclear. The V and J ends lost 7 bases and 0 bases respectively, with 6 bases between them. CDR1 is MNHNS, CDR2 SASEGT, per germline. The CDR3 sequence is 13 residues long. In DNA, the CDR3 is TGTGCCAGCACCACAACAACTAATGAAAAACTGTTTTTT. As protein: CASTTTTNEKLFF.

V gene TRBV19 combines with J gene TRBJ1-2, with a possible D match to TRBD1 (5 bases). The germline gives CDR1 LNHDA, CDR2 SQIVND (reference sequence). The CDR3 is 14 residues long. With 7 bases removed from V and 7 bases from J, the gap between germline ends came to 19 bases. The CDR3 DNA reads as TGTGCCAGTAAGTTTACCGGGGGAGGATCTGGCTACACCTTC. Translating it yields CASKFTGGGSGYTF.

The CDR3 DNA reads TGTGCCAGCAGTACCTTAGCGGGAGAGGTTTACCATGAGCAGTTCTTC. This encodes CASSTLAGEVYHEQFF. V and J are TRBV6-6 and TRBJ2-1, with 9 bases lining up with TRBD2. The germline V gene has CDR1 MNHNY and CDR2 SVGAGI (reference sequence). V dropped 5 bases and J dropped 8; count of bases not matched to a gene: 13. CDR3 length: 16 amino acids.

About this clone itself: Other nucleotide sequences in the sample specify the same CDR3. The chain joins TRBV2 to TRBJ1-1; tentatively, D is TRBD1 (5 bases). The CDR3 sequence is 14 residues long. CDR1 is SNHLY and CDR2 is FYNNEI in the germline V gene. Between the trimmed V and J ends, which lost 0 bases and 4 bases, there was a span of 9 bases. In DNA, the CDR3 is TGTGCCAGCAGTGAAGCGCTGGGGGGCACTGAAGCTTTCTTT. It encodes CASSEALGGTEAFF.

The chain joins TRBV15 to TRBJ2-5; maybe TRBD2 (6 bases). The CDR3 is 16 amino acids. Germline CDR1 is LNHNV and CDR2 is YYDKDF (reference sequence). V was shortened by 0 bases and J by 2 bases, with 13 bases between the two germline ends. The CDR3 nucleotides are TGTGCCACCAGCAGAGATGCGCCTAGCGTTCAAGAGACCCAGTACTTC. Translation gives CATSRDAPSVQETQYF.

This chain's CDR3 is CAVGGSGELFF. For the CDR3, the DNA is TGTGCCGTAGGGGGGTCCGGGGAGCTGTTTTTT. The genes are TRBV2 and TRBJ2-2; D is tentatively TRBD1 or TRBD2 (6 bases each). The germline V and J ends were trimmed by 11 bases and 6 bases, with 10 bases remaining between them. From germline, CDR1 is SNHLY and CDR2 FYNNEI. The length of the CDR3 is 11 residues. Using reference TRBV2 and TRBJ2-2 for the parts outside the CDR3, the full variable domain is EPEVTQTPSHQVTQMGQEVILRCVPISNHLYFYWYRQILGQKVEFLVSFYNNEISEKSEIFDDQFSVERPDGSNFTLKIRSTKLEDSAMYFCAVGGSGELFFGEGSRLTVL.

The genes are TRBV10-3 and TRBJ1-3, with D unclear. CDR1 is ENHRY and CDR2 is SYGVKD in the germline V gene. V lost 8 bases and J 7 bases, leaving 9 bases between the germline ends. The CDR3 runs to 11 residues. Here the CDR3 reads CAILNGNTIYF. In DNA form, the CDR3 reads TGTGCCATCCTAAATGGGAACACCATATATTTT.

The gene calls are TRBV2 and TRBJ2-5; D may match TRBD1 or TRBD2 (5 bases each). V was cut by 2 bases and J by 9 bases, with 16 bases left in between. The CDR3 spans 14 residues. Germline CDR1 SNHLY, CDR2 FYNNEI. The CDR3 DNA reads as TGTGCCAGCAGTGAAACGAAGGGGCCGGGGTCCCAGTACTTC. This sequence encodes CASSETKGPGSQYF.

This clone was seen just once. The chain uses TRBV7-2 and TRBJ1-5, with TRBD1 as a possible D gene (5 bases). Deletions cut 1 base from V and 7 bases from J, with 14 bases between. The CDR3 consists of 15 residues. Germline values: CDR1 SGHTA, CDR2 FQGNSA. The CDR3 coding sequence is TGTGCCAGCAGCTTAGTTTCCTGGGGCGAGCAGCCCCAGCATTTT. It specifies CASSLVSWGEQPQHF. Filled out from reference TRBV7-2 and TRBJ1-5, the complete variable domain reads GAGVSQSPSNKVTEKGKDVELRCDPISGHTALYWYRQSLGQGLEFLIYFQGNSAPDKSGLPSDRFSAERTGGSVSTLTIQRTQQEDSAVYLCASSLVSWGEQPQHFGDGTRLSIL.

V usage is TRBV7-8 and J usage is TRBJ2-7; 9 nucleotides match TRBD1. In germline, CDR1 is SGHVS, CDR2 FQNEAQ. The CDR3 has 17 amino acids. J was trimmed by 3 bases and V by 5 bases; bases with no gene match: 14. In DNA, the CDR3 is TGTGCCAGCAGCCGGAGTTTAACGGGACAGGGTAACTACGAGCAGTACTTC. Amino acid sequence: CASSRSLTGQGNYEQYF. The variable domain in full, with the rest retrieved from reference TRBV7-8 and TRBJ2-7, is GAGVSQSPRYKVAKRGQDVALRCDPISGHVSLFWYQQALGQGPEFLTYFQNEAQLDKSGLPSDRFFAERPEGSVSTLKIQRTQQEDSAVYLCASSRSLTGQGNYEQYFGPGTRLTVT.

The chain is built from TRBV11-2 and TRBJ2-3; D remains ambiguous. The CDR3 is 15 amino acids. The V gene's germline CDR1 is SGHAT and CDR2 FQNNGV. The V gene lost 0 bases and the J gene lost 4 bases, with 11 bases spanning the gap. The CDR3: CASSLDSLGADTQYF. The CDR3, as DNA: TGTGCCAGCAGCTTAGATAGCTTAGGAGCAGATACGCAGTATTTT.

As DNA, the CDR3 is TGTGCCAGCTCGACACTACCTCCTACTAGCGGGAGTGCCTACAATGAGCAGTTCTTC. It translates to CASSTLPPTSGSAYNEQFF. V is TRBV18 and J is TRBJ2-1, with 11 bases aligning to TRBD2. Per the germline V gene, CDR1 is KGHSH and CDR2 is LQKENI. The CDR3 totals 19 residues. V shed 6 bases and J 2 bases; nucleotides not matched to a gene: 15.